This T cell receptor (beta chain) came from a study of identical twins. TCRdb reanalysed the 5' RACE reads using MiXCR and keeps one entry per CDR3 protein. This table holds 640,000 or so distinct CDR3 sequences, over 5% found once. The table lists this clonotype with a few counts. This CDR3 region has 15 residues. Losses at the gene ends were 5 bases for V and 4 bases for J; bases not matched to a gene: 8. Germline CDR1 and CDR2: DFQATT and SNEGSKA (reference sequence). The sequencing sample was made of naive T cells sorted from blood. This sequence originates from a man between 18 and 35 years old in good health. The rearrangement uses TRBV20-1 and TRBJ1-3; 10 bases line up with TRBD1. The CDR3 coding sequence is TGCAGTGCTGCGGACGGGACAGGGGCGGGAAACACCATATATTTT. Protein sequence: CSAADGTGAGNTIYF.